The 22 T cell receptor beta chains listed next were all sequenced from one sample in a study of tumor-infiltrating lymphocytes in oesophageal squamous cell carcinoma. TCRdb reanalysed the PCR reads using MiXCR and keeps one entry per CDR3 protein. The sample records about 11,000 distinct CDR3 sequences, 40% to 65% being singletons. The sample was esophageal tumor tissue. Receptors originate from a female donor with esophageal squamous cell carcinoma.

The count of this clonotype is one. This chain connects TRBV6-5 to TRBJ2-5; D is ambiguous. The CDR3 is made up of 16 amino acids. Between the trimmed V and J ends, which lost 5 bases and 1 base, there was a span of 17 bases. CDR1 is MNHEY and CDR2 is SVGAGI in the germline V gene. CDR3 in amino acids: CASSQWANQLQETQYF. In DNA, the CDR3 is TGTGCCAGCAGTCAATGGGCGAACCAGCTCCAAGAGACCCAGTACTTC.

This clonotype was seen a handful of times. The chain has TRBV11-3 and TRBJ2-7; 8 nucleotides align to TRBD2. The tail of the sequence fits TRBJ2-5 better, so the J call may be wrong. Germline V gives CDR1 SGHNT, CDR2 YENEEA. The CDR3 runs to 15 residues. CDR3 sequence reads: CASSAGGGSQETQYF. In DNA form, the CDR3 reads TGTGCCAGCAGCGCGGGAGGAGGGAGTCAGGAGACCCAGTACTTC.

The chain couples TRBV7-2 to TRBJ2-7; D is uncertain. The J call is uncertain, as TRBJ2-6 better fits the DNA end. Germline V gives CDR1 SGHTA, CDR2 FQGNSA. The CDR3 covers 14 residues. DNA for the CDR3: TGTGCCAGCAGCTTAGGGCAGGGGGCCAACGTCCTGACTTTC. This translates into CASSLGQGANVLTF.

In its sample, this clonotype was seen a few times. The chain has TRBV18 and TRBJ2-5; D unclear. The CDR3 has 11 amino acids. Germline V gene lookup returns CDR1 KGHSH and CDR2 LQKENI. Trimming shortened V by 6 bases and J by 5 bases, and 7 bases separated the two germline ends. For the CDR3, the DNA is TGTGCCAGCTCGGATGGGGAGACCCAGTACTTC. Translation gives CASSDGETQYF.

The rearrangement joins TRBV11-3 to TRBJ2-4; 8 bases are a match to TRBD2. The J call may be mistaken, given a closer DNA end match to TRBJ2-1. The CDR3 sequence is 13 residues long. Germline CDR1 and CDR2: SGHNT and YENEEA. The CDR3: CASSPGGAKEQFF. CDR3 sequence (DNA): TGTGCCAGCAGCCCCGGGGGGGCCAAGGAGCAGTTCTTC.

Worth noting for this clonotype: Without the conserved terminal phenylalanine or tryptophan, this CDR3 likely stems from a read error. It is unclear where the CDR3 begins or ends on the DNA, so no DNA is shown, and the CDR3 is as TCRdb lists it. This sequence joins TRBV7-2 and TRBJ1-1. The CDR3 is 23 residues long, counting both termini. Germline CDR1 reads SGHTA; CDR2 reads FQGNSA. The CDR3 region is CASSSTSRLAGVRLWDNEQFFGQ.

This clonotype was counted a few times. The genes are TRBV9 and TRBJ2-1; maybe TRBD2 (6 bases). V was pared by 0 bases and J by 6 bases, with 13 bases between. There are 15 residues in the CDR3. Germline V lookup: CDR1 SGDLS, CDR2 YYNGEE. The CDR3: CASSVGAGRGNEQFF. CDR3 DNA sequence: TGTGCCAGCAGCGTAGGGGCGGGGCGGGGCAATGAGCAGTTCTTC.

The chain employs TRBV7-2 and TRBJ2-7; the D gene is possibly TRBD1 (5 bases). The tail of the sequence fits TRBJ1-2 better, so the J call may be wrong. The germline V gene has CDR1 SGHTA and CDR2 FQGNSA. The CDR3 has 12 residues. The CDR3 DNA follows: TGTGCCAGCAGCTTATTGCCAGGGGGCTACACCTTC. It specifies CASSLLPGGYTF.

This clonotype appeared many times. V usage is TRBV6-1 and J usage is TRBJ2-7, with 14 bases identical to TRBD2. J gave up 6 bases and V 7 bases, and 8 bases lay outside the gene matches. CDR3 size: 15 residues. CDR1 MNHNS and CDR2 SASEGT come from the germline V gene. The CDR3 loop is CASNRGLAGVVEQYF. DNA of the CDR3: TGTGCCAGCAATAGGGGACTAGCGGGAGTTGTCGAGCAGTACTTC.

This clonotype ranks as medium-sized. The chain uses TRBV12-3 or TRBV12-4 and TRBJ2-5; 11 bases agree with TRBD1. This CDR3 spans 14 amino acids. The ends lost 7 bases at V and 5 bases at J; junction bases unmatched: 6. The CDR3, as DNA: TGTGCCAGCATTCGGACAGGGGGCATGGAGACCCAGTACTTC. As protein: CASIRTGGMETQYF.

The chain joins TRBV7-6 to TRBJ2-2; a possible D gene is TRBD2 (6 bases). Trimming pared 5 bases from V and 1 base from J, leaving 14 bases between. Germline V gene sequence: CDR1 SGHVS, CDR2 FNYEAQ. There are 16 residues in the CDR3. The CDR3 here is CASSPKVGGNTGELFF. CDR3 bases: TGTGCCAGCAGCCCTAAAGTGGGGGGGAACACCGGGGAGCTGTTTTTT.

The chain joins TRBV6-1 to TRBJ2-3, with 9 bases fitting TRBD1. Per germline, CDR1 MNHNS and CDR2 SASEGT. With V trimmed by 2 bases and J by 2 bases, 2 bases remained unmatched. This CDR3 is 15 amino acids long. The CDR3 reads CASSERQGVTDTQYF. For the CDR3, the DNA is TGTGCCAGCAGTGAAAGACAGGGGGTCACAGATACGCAGTATTTT.

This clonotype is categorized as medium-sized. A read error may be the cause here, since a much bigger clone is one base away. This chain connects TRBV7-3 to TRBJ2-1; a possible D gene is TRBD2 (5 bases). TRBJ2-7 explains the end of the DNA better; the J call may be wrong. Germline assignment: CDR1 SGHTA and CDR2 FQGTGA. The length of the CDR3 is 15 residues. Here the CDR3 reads CASSQRGSSYNEQYF. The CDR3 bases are TGTGCCAGCAGCCAGCGAGGGAGCTCCTACAATGAGCAGTACTTC.

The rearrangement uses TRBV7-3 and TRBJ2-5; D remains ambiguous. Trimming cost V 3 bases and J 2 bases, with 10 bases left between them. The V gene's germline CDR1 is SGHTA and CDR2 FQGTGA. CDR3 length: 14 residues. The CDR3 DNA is TGTGCCAGCAGCTTGGATAGAAGACAAGAGACCCAGTACTTC. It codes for CASSLDRRQETQYF.

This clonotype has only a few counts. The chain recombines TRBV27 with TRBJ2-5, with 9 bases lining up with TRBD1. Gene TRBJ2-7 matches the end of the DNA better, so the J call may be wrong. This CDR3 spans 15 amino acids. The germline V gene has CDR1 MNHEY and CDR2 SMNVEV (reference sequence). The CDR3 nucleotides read TGTGCCAGCAGTTCCGCCGGACAGGGGAGCTACGAGCAGTACTTC. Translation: CASSSAGQGSYEQYF.

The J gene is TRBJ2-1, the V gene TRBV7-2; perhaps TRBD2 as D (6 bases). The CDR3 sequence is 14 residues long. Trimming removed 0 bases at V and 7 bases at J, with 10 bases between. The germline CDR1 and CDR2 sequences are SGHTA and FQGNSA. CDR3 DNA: TGTGCCAGCAGCTTAGCCACTAGCATAAATGAGCAGTTCTTC. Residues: CASSLATSINEQFF.

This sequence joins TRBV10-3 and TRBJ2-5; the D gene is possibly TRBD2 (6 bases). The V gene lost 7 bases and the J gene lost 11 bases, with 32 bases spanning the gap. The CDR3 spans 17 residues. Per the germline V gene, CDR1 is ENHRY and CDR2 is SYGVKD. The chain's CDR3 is CAITPSPGLHSYNEQYF. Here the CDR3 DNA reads TGTGCCATCACCCCTTCCCCGGGACTTCACTCCTACAATGAGCAGTACTTC.

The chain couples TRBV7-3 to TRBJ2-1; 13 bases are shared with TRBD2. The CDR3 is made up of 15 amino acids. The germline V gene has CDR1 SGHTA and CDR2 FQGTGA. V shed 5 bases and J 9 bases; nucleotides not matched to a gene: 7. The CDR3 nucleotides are TGTGCCAGCAGCGCGGGACTAGCGGGGCCCAGTGAGCAGTTCTTC. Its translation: CASSAGLAGPSEQFF.

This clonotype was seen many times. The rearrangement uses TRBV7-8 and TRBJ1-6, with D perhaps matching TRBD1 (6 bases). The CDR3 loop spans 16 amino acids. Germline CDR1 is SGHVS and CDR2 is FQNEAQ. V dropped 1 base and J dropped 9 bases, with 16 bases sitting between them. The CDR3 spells CASSLEGVGVGSPLHF. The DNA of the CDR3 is TGTGCCAGCAGCTTAGAGGGGGTGGGGGTAGGTTCACCCCTCCACTTT. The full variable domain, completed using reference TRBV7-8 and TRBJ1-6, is GAGVSQSPRYKVAKRGQDVALRCDPISGHVSLFWYQQALGQGPEFLTYFQNEAQLDKSGLPSDRFFAERPEGSVSTLKIQRTQQEDSAVYLCASSLEGVGVGSPLHFGNGTRLTVT.

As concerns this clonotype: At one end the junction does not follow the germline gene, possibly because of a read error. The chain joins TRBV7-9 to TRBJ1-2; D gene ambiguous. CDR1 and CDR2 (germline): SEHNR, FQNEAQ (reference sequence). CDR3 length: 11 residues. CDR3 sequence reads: CASSSDSPLHF. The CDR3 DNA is TGTGCCAGCAGCTCAGATTCACCCCTCCACTTC.

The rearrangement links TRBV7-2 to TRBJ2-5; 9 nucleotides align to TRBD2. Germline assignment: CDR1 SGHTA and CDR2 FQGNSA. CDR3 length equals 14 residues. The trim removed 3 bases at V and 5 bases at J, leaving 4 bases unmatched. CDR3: CASSFSGRGETQYF. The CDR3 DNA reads TGTGCCAGCAGCTTTAGCGGGAGAGGGGAGACCCAGTACTTC.

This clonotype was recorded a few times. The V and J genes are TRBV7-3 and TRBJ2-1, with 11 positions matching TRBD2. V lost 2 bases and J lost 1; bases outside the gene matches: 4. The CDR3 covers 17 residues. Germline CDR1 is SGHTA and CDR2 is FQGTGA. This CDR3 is CASSLRLAGRSYNEQFF. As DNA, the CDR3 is TGTGCCAGCAGCTTACGACTAGCGGGACGTTCCTACAATGAGCAGTTCTTC.